This entry concerns a single TCR beta chain. What it recognizes is unknown. The CDR3 has 15 amino acids. Per germline, CDR1 MGHDK and CDR2 SYGVNS. With 2 bases clipped from V and 8 bases from J, the junction kept 7 bases outside the gene matches. The data originate from a study of beta chain features in type 1 diabetes. Points from the study as a whole: Type 1 diabetes patients showed a moderate but significant shortening of TCRB CDR3s in all four CD4+ subsets.

A sort by CD45RO/CCR7/CD25/CD127/CD95/CD27 yielded CD4+ naive, central memory, regulatory and stem cell-like memory cells. Expressed TCRB transcripts were sequenced because the isolated RNA had all been reverse transcribed beforehand. The table came from immunoSEQ multiplex PCR; TCRdb's copy has only in-frame clones and leaves some out. This sample has under 350,000 clones; approximately 15% occur once, and the top ten carry 0.015% to 0.02%. The origin of this receptor is a man aged 25 to 45 with type 1 diabetes. Sequencing input: naive CD4+ T cells from blood. This sequence joins TRBV25-1 and TRBJ1-4; 8 bases line up with TRBD1. The CDR3 bases are TGTGCCAGCAGTGAAAGGACAGGGAAGGGAGAAAAACTGTTTTTT. Translating gives CASSERTGKGEKLFF.